This entry concerns a single T cell receptor (beta chain). The antigen is unknown. This sample is part of a study of cytomegalovirus exposure and HLA in healthy donors. Regarding the study as a whole: The finding came from a later analysis; first-cohort TCR clusters tended to co-occur in the 90 to 150 validation repertoires.

Measured with immunoSEQ multiplex PCR; TCRdb has only the in-frame clones, and not every one. Of some 170,000 clones listed, 86% are singletons. The ends were cut back, 5 bases at V and 0 bases at J, with 25 bases in the middle. The CDR3 loop spans 20 amino acids. Germline V gene data show CDR1 as MDHEN and CDR2 as SYDVKM. The material sequenced was PBMCs. The chain carries TRBV28 and TRBJ2-2; D is perhaps TRBD2 (6 bases). The clonotype comes from a young man in good health and CMV-seropositive. The CDR3: CASSLSVVGVAEANTGELFF. The CDR3 nucleotides read TGTGCCAGCAGTCTTTCTGTTGTAGGAGTAGCGGAGGCGAACACCGGGGAGCTGTTTTTT.